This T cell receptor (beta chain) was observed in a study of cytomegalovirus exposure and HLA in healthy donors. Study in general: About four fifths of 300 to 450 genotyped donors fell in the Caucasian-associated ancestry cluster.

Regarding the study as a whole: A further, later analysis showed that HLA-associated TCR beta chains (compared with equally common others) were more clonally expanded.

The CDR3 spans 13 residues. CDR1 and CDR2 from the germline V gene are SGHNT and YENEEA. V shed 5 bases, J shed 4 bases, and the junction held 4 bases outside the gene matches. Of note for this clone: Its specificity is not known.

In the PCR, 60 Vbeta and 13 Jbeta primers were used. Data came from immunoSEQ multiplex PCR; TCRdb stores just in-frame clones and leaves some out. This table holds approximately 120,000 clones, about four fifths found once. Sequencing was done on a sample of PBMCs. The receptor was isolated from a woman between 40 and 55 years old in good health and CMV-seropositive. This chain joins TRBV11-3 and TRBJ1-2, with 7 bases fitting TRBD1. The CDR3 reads CASSNRDSYGYTF. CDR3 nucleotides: TGTGCCAGCAGCAACCGGGACAGCTATGGCTACACCTTC.